This T cell receptor beta chain was identified in a study of blood T cell repertoires in COVID-19. Looking at the study overall: Collection of acute and convalescent COVID-19 samples took place in the United States, Italy and Spain.

V lost 4 bases, J lost 0 bases, and 14 bases lay in between. Germline CDR1 MDHEN, CDR2 SYDVKM. The CDR3 has 16 amino acids. Clones were read by immunoSEQ multiplex PCR, and TCRdb kept only the in-frame ones, dropping some. The table lists some 60,000 clones, about 90% of them singletons. Specimen: peripheral blood. The rearrangement links TRBV28 to TRBJ2-3; the D is unclear. This TCR was sampled from a man aged 60 to 69 with acute or convalescent COVID-19. In DNA, the CDR3 is TGTGCCAGCAGTTCCCCACCGAGAACTAGCACAGATACGCAGTATTTT. Amino acids: CASSSPPRTSTDTQYF.